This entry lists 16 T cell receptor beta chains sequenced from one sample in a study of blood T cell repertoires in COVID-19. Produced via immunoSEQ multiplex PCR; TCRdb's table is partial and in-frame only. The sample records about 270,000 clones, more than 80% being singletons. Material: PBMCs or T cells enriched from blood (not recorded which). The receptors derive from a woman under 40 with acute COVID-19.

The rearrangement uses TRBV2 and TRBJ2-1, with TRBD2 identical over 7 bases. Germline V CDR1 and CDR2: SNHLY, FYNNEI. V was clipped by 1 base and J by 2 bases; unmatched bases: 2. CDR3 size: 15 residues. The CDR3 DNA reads TGTGCCAGCAGTGAAGACCTAGCGGCCTACAATGAGCAGTTCTTC. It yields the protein CASSEDLAAYNEQFF. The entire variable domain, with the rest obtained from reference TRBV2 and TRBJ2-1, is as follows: EPEVTQTPSHQVTQMGQEVILRCVPISNHLYFYWYRQILGQKVEFLVSFYNNEISEKSEIFDDQFSVERPDGSNFTLKIRSTKLEDSAMYFCASSEDLAAYNEQFFGPGTRLTVL.

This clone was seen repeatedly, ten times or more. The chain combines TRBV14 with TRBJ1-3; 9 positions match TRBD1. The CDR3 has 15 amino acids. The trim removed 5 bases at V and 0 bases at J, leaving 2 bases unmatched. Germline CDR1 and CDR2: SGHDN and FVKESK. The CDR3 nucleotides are TGTGCCAGCAGCGGACAGGGGAGCTCTGGAAACACCATATATTTT. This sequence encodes CASSGQGSSGNTIYF.

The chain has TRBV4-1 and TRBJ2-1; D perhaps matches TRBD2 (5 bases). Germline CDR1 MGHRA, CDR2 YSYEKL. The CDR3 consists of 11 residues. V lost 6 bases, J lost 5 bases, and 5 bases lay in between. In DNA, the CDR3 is TGCGCCAGCAGAGCGGACAATGAGCAGTTCTTC. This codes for CASRADNEQFF.

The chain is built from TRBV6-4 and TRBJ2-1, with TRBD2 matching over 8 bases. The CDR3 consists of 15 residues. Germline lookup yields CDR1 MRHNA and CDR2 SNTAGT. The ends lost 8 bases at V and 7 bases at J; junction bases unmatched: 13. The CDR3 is CASARVSGRWNEQFF. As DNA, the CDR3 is TGTGCCAGCGCCCGTGTGAGCGGGAGATGGAATGAGCAGTTCTTC.

This CDR3 reads CASSQMGAGSYNEQFF. In DNA form, the CDR3 reads TGTGCCAGCAGCCAAATGGGGGCTGGGTCCTACAATGAGCAGTTCTTC. The J gene is TRBJ2-1, the V gene TRBV3-1 (or the pseudogene TRBV3-2), with D possibly being TRBD1 (6 bases). Trimming pared 2 bases from V and 1 base from J, leaving 12 bases between. The CDR3 contains 16 residues. Germline V CDR1 and CDR2: LGHDT, YNNKEL (reference sequence).

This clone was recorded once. CDR3 protein: CASSRGTAYEQYF. The CDR3 bases are TGTGCCAGCTCACGTGGGACAGCCTACGAGCAGTACTTC. The gene calls are TRBV18 and TRBJ2-7, with 7 bases that match TRBD1. The CDR3 loop spans 13 amino acids. Germline loops: CDR1 KGHSH, CDR2 LQKENI. Losses at the gene ends were 4 bases for V and 2 bases for J; bases not matched to a gene: 2.

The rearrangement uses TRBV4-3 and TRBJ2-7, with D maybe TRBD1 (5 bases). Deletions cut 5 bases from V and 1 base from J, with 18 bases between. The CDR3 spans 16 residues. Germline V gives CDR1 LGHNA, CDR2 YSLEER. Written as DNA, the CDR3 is TGCGCCAGCAGCATCGGGTACGAGACAGAATCCTACGAGCAGTACTTC. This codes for CASSIGYETESYEQYF.

CDR3 coding DNA: TGTGCCAGCAGCCCCTCACTGGGGCGGCCTAGCACAGATACGCAGTATTTT. Translating gives CASSPSLGRPSTDTQYF. This rearrangement joins TRBV7-8 to TRBJ2-3, with D possibly being TRBD1 (5 bases). The germline V gene has CDR1 SGHVS and CDR2 FQNEAQ. The CDR3 extends over 17 amino acids. V lost 5 bases and J lost 0, with 18 bases in between.

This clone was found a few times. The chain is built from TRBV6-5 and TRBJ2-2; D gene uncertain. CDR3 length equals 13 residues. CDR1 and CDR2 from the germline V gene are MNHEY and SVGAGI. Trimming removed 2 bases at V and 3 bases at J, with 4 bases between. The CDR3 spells CASSYTDTGELFF. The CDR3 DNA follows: TGTGCCAGCAGTTACACTGACACCGGGGAGCTGTTTTTT.

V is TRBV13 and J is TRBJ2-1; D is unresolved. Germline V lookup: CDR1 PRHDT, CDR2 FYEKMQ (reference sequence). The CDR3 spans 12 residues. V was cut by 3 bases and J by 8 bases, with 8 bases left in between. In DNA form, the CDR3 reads TGTGCCAGCAGCTTTAATTTGTATGAGCAGTTCTTC. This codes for CASSFNLYEQFF.

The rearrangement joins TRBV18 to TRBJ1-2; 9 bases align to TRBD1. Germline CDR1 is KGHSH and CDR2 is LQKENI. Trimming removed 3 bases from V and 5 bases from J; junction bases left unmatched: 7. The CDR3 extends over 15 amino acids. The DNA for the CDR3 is TGTGCCAGCTCACCCGGGACAGGGATTGAGTATGGCTACACCTTC. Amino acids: CASSPGTGIEYGYTF.

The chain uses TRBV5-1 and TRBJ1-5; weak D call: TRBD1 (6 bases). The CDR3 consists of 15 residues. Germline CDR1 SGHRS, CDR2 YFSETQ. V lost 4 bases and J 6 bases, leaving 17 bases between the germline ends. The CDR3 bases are TGCGCCAGCAGCGAAGAAGGACAGAGTTTTCAGCCCCAGCATTTT. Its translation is CASSEEGQSFQPQHF.

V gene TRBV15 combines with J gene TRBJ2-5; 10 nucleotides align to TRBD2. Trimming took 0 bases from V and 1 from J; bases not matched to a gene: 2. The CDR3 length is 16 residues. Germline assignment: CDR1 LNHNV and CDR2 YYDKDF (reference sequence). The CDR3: CATSRDRTSGQETQYF. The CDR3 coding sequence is TGTGCCACCAGCAGAGATCGGACTAGCGGCCAAGAGACCCAGTACTTC. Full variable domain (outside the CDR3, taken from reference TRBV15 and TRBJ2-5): DAMVIQNPRYQVTQFGKPVTLSCSQTLNHNVMYWYQQKSSQAPKLLFHYYDKDFNNEADTPDNFQSRRPNTSFCFLDIRSPGLGDTAMYLCATSRDRTSGQETQYFGPGTRLLVL.

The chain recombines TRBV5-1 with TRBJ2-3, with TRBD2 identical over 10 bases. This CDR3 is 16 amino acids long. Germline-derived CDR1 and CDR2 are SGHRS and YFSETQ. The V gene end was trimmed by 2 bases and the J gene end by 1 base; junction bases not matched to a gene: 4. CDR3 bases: TGCGCCAGCAGCTTCCAGGGGACTAGCGGCACAGATACGCAGTATTTT. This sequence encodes CASSFQGTSGTDTQYF.

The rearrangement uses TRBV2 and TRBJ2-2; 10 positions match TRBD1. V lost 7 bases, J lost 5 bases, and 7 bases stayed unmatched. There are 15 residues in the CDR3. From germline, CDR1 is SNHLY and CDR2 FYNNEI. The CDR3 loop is CASTGDRGKTGELFF. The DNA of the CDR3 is TGTGCCAGCACTGGGGACAGGGGAAAGACCGGGGAGCTGTTTTTT.

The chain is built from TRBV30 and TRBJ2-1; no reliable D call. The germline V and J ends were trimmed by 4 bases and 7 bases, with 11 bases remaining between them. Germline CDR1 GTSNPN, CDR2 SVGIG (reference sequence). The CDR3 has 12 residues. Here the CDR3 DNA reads TGTGCCTGGATCCCTCTCGGTAATGAGCAGTTCTTC. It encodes CAWIPLGNEQFF.